This TCR beta chain was recorded in a study of identical twins. Study findings and constraints: Low generation-probability sequences were in excess among twin-shared out-of-frame alpha sequences. Possibly, invariant MAIT and iNKT cells partly confounded zero-insertion analyses. Beta out-of-frame sequences showed weaker excess sharing between twins.

It was template switching that added a universal primer site, and there were unique molecular identifiers on the cDNA. Via MiXCR, TCRdb re-called the 5' RACE reads, giving one row per CDR3 protein. Here the sample spans some 1,600,000 distinct CDR3 sequences, about 31% being singletons. About this clonotype: As yet, its antigen is unknown. Relative to the germline gene, one junction end is altered; a read error may explain this.

CDR3 length: 15 residues. Germline V CDR1 and CDR2: SGHRS, YFSETQ. The chain couples TRBV5-1 to TRBJ2-1; 11 bases map to TRBD2. The source material was cord blood. The TCR comes from a newborn girl in good health. The CDR3 loop is CASSILAGVYNGQFF. CDR3 nucleotide sequence: TGCGCCAGCAGCATACTAGCGGGAGTGTACAATGGGCAGTTCTTC.